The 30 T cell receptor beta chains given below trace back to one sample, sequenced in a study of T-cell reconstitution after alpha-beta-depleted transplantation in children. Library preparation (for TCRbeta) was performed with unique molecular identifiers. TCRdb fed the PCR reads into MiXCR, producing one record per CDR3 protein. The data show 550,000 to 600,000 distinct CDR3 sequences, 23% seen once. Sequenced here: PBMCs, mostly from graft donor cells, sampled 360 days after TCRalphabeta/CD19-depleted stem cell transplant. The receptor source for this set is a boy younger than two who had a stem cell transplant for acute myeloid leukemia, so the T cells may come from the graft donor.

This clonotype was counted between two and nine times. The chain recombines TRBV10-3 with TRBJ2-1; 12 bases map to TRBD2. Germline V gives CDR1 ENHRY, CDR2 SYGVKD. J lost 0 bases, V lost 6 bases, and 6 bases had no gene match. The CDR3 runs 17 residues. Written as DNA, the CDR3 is TGTGCCATCAGAACTAGCGGGGGGTCACCCTCCTACAATGAGCAGTTCTTC. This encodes CAIRTSGGSPSYNEQFF.

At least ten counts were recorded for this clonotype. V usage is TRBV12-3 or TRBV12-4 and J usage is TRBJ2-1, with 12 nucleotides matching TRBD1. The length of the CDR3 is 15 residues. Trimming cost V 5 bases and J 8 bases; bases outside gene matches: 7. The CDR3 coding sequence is TGTGCCAGCAGTCGGCTGGGACAGGGGGCCTATGAGCAGTTCTTC. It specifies CASSRLGQGAYEQFF.

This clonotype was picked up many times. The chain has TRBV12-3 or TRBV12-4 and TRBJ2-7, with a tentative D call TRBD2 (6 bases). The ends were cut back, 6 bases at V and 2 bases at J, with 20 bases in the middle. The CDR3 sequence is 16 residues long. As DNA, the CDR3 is TGTGCCAGCAGCTATTATACGGGCCGGGGGACCTACGAGCAGTACGTC. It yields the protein CASSYYTGRGTYEQYV.

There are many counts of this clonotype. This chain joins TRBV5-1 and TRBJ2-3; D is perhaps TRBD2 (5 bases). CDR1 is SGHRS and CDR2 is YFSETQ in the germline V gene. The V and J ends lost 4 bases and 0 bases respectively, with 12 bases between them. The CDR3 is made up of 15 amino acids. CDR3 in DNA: TGCGCCAGCAGCCCGGCGGGTGGAAGCACAGATACGCAGTATTTT. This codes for CASSPAGGSTDTQYF.

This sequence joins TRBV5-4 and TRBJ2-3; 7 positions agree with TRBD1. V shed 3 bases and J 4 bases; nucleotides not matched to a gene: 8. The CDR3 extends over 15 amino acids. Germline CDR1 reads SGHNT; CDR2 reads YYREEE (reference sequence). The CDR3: CASSSSRGQADTQYF. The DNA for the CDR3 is TGTGCCAGCAGCTCCTCGAGGGGGCAGGCAGATACGCAGTATTTT.

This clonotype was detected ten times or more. The CDR3 DNA sequence: TGTGCCAGCAGTTACTCGATCCACAGCGTCAGCTCCTACAATGAGCAGTTCTTC. It codes for CASSYSIHSVSSYNEQFF. The chain joins TRBV6-5 to TRBJ2-1, with D hard to call. Trimming left V 0 bases short and J 0 bases short, with 15 bases between. The CDR3 is made up of 18 amino acids. The germline CDR1 and CDR2 sequences are MNHEY and SVGAGI.

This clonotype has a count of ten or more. CDR3: CASSLSGPPQETQYF. CDR3 sequence (DNA): TGTGCCAGCAGTTTATCCGGACCCCCGCAAGAGACCCAGTACTTC. The chain has TRBV27 and TRBJ2-5, with D unclear. CDR1 and CDR2 from the germline V gene are MNHEY and SMNVEV (reference sequence). CDR3 size: 15 residues. V lost 0 bases to trimming and J lost 2 bases, with 10 bases between them.

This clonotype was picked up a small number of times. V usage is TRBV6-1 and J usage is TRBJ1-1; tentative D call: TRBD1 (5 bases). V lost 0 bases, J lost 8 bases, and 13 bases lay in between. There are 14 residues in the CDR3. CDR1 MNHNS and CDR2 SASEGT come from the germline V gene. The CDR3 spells CASSEAGGSAEAFF. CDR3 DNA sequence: TGTGCCAGCAGTGAAGCGGGGGGTTCAGCCGAAGCTTTCTTT.

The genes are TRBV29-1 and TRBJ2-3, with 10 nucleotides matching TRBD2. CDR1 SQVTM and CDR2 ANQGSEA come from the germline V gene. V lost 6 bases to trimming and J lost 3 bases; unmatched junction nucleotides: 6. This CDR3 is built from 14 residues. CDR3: CSVVRAGGTDTQYF. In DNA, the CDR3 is TGCAGCGTGGTTAGAGCGGGGGGGACAGATACGCAGTATTTT.

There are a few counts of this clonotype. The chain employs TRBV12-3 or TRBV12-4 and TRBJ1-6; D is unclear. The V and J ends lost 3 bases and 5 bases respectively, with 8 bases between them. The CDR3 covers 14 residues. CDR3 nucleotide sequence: TGTGCCAGCAGTTTGGTCCGAGATAATTCACCCCTCCACTTT. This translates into CASSLVRDNSPLHF.

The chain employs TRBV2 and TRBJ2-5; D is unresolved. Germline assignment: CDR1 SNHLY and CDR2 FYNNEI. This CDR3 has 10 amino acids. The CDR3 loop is CDSGEETQYF. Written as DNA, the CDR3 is TGTGACAGTGGGGAAGAGACCCAGTACTTC.

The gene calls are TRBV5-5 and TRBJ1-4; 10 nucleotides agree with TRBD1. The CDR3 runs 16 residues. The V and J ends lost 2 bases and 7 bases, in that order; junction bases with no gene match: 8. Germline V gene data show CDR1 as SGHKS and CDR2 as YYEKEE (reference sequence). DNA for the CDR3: TGTGCCAGCAGCTTTGCGACAGGGGGCGGCGGTGAAAAACTGTTTTTT. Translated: CASSFATGGGGEKLFF.

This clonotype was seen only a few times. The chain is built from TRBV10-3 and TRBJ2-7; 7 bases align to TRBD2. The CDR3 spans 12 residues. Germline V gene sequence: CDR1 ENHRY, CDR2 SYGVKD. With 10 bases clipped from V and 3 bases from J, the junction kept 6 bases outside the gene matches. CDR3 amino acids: CATGGSLYEQYF. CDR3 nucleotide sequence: TGTGCCACCGGGGGGTCTCTCTACGAGCAGTACTTC.

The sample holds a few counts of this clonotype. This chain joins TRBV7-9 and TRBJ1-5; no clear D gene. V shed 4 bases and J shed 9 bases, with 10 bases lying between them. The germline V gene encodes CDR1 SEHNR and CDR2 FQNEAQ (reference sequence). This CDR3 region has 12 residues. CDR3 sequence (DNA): TGTGCCAGCAGCTCGGTAGAGTGGCCCCAGCATTTT. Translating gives CASSSVEWPQHF.

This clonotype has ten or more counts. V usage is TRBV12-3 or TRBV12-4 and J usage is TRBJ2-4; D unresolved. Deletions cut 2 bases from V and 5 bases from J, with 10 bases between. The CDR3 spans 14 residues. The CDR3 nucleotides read TGTGCCAGCAGTTTAAGGGTCCTCGAAAACATTCAGTACTTC. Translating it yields CASSLRVLENIQYF.

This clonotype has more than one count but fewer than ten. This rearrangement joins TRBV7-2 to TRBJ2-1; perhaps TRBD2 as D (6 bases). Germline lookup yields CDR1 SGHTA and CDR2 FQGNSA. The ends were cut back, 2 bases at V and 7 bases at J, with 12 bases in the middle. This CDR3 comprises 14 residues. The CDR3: CASSLSVEGNEQFF. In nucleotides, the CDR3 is TGTGCCAGCAGCTTATCAGTGGAGGGGAATGAGCAGTTCTTC.

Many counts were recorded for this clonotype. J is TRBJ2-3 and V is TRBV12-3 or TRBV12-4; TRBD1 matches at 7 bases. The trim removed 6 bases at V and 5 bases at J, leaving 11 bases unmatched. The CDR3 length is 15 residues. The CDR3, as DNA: TGTGCCAGCAGAGGGACAGCGGTAAGGATAGATACGCAGTATTTT. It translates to CASRGTAVRIDTQYF.

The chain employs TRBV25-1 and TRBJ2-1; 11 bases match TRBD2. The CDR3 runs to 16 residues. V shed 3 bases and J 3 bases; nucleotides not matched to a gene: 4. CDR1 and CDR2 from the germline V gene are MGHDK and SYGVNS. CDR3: CASSDPSGGSYNEQFF. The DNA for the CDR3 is TGTGCCAGCAGTGATCCTAGCGGGGGGAGCTACAATGAGCAGTTCTTC.

The CDR3 DNA follows: TGTGCCAGCAGCTTTCTGGCAGGGGGTCAGCCCCAGCATTTT. It translates to CASSFLAGGQPQHF. The chain combines TRBV5-6 with TRBJ1-5; 7 bases are a match to TRBD1. Germline lookup yields CDR1 SGHDT and CDR2 YYEEEE. The CDR3 extends over 14 amino acids. V trimming: 2 bases; J trimming: 6 bases; junction bases outside the gene matches: 5.

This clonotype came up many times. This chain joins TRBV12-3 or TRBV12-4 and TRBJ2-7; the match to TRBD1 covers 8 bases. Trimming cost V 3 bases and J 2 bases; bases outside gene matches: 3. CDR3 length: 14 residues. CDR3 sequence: CASSLGQETYEQYV. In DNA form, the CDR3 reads TGTGCCAGCAGTTTGGGACAGGAGACCTACGAGCAGTACGTC.

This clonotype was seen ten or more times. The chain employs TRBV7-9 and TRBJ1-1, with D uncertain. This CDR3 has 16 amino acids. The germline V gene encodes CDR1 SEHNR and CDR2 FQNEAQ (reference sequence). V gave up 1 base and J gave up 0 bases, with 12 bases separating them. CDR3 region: CASSLGGTRVNTEAFF. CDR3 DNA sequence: TGTGCCAGCAGCTTAGGGGGTACGAGGGTGAACACTGAAGCTTTCTTT.

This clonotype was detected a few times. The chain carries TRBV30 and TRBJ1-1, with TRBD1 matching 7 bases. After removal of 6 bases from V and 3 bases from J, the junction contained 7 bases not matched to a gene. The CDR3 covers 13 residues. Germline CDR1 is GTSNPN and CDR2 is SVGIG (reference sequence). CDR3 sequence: CACKGGAYTEAFF. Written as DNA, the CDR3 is TGTGCCTGCAAAGGGGGCGCCTACACTGAAGCTTTCTTT.

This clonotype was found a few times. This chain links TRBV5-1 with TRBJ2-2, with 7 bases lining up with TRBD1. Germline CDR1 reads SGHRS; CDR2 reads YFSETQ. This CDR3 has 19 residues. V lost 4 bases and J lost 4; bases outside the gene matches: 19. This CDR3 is CASSLFPTGWIGGTGELFF. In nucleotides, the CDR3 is TGCGCCAGCAGCCTATTTCCGACAGGGTGGATTGGGGGCACCGGGGAGCTGTTTTTT.

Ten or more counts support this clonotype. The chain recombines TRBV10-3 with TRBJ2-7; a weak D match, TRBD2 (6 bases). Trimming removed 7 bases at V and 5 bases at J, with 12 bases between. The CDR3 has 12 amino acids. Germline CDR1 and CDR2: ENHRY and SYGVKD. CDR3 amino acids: CAIKAGRNEQYF. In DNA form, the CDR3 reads TGTGCCATCAAGGCAGGGAGGAACGAGCAGTACTTC.

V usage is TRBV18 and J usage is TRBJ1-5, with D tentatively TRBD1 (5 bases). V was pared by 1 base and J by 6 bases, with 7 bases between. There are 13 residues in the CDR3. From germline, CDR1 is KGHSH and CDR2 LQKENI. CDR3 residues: CASSPRGRQPQHF. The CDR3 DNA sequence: TGTGCCAGCTCACCACGGGGACGTCAGCCCCAGCATTTT.

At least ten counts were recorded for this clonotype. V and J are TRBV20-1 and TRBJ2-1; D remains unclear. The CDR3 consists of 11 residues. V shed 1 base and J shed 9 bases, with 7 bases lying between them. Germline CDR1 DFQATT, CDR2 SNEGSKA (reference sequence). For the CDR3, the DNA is TGCAGTGCTAGAGCCGCGAGTGAGCAGTTCTTC. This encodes CSARAASEQFF.

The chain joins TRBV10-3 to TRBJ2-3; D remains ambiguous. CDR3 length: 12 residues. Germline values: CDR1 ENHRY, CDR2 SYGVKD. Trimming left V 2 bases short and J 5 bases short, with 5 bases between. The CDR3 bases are TGTGCCATCAGTGAGCGAGGAGATACGCAGTATTTT. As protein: CAISERGDTQYF.

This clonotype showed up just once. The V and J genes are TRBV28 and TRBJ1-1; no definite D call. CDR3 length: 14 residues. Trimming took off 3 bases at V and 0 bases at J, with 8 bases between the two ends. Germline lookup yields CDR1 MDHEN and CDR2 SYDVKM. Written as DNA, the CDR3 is TGTGCCAGCAGTTTGGTTTGGATGAACACTGAAGCTTTCTTT. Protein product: CASSLVWMNTEAFF. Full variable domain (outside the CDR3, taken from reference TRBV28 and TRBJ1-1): DVKVTQSSRYLVKRTGEKVFLECVQDMDHENMFWYRQDPGLGLRLIYFSYDVKMKEKGDIPEGYSVSREKKERFSLILESASTNQTSMYLCASSLVWMNTEAFFGQGTRLTVV.

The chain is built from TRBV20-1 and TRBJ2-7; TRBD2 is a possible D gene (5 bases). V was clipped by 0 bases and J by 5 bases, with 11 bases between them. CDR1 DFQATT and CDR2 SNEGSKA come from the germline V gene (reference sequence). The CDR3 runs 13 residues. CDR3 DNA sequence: TGCAGTGCTAGAGATGAAGAGGGTCACGAGCAGTACGTC. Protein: CSARDEEGHEQYV.

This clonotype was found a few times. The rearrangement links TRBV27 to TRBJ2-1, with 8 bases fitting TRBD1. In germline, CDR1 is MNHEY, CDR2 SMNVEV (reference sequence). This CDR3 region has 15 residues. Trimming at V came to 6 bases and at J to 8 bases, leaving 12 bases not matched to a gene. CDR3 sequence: CASRDTKYRGDEQFF. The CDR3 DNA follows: TGTGCCAGCAGAGACACTAAATACAGGGGGGATGAGCAGTTCTTC.